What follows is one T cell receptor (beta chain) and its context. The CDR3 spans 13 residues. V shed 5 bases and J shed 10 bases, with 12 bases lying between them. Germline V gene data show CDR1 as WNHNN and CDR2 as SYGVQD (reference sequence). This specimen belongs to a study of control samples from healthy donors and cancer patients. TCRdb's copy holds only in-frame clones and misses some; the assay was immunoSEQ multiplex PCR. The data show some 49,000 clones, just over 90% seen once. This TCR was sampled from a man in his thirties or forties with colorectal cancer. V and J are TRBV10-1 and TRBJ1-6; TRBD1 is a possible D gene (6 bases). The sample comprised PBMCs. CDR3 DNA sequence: TGCGCCAGCAGTCCGACAGGATGGTCACCCCTCCACTTT. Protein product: CASSPTGWSPLHF.